This T cell receptor beta chain was recovered during a study of OX40 agonist ivuxolimab in advanced cancers. Study-wide context: Patients took ivuxolimab, an agonistic anti-OX40 (CD134) antibody.

Only in-frame clones appear in the TCRdb table, and some are missing; sequencing was by immunoSEQ multiplex PCR. The table shows 30,000 or so clones, with more than 60% occurring only once. Findings of the study overall: Clonal expansion from baseline to week 6 occurred in both CD4+ and CD8+ T cells.

Drawing of blood for sampling happened at baseline, at cycle 4 day 1, and at cycle 7 day 1. Germline-derived CDR1 and CDR2 are MDHEN and SYDVKM. V lost 5 bases to trimming and J lost 3 bases, with 16 bases between them. CDR3 length equals 15 residues. Comments on this clone: What it binds is not known.

Source: CD4+ or CD8+ T cells sorted from blood, taken in a trial of the OX40 agonist ivuxolimab. The source of this sequence is an adult with an advanced solid tumor such as melanoma, head and neck, liver or kidney cancer. V gene TRBV28 combines with J gene TRBJ1-2; D might be TRBD1 (6 bases). CDR3 residues: CASSSHGGGDYGYTF. The CDR3 DNA reads TGTGCCAGCAGTAGCCACGGGGGCGGTGACTATGGCTACACCTTC.